These 16 T cell receptor beta chains originate from one sample sequenced in a study of identical twins. TCRdb passed the 5' RACE reads through MiXCR, listing each CDR3 protein once. The sample yields roughly 500,000 distinct CDR3 sequences, around 20% seen once. The data were also submitted as part of a second study, on T cells expressing NK-cell markers.

Sequenced: CD4+ T cells sorted from blood. Every receptor here comes from a woman under 30 in good health.

This clonotype was counted a few times. The chain employs TRBV20-1 and TRBJ2-5; either TRBD1 or TRBD2 may fit D (7 bases each). CDR1 and CDR2 from the germline V gene are DFQATT and SNEGSKA (reference sequence). The CDR3 sequence is 13 residues long. CDR3 sequence: CSSLRGGVETQYF. The CDR3 DNA sequence: TGCAGCTCCCTCAGGGGGGGCGTGGAGACCCAGTACTTC.

This clonotype was counted ten times or more. The CDR3: CASSLQRTDTQYF. DNA for the CDR3: TGTGCCAGCAGCCTCCAGAGGACAGATACGCAGTATTTT. This rearrangement joins TRBV12-3 or TRBV12-4 to TRBJ2-3; D ambiguous. V shed 6 bases and J shed 3 bases, with 10 bases lying between them. The CDR3 has 13 residues.

CDR3 residues: CASSMTGQGYEQYF. The CDR3 DNA is TGTGCCAGCAGCATGACGGGACAGGGCTACGAGCAGTACTTC. The V and J genes are TRBV5-5 and TRBJ2-7; 9 bases fit TRBD1. The length of the CDR3 is 14 residues. Germline V gene sequence: CDR1 SGHKS, CDR2 YYEKEE (reference sequence). Losses at the gene ends were 4 bases for V and 3 bases for J; bases not matched to a gene: 5.

The sample holds a few counts of this clonotype. The chain employs TRBV4-2 and TRBJ2-3; TRBD2 agrees at 8 bases. CDR3 length: 17 amino acids. The trim removed 2 bases at V and 2 bases at J, leaving 9 bases unmatched. Germline-derived CDR1 and CDR2 are LGHNA and YNFKEQ. The CDR3 loop is CASSQRRGGGSTDTQYF. Here the CDR3 DNA reads TGTGCCAGCAGCCAAAGACGGGGCGGGGGGTCCACAGATACGCAGTATTTT.

V usage is TRBV5-1 and J usage is TRBJ2-2; D unclear. CDR3 length: 16 amino acids. Germline values: CDR1 SGHRS, CDR2 YFSETQ. V gave up 0 bases and J gave up 3 bases, with 12 bases separating them. The CDR3 DNA is TGCGCCAGCAGCTTGGCAGACCGTTCTTACACCGGGGAGCTGTTTTTT. This translates into CASSLADRSYTGELFF.

This clonotype was counted a single time. In this CDR3 the conserved last residue, phenylalanine or tryptophan, is missing, so a read error is likely. The V call is TRBV6-1, the J call TRBJ2-3; 10 bases agree with TRBD2. This CDR3 region has 16 residues. V lost 4 bases to trimming and J lost 6 bases; unmatched junction nucleotides: 10. Per germline, CDR1 MNHNS and CDR2 SASEGT. The chain's CDR3 is CASSGPSGGARDTQYL. The CDR3 DNA reads as TGTGCCAGCAGTGGGCCCAGCGGGGGGGCCCGGGATACGCAGTATCTT.

V gene TRBV20-1 combines with J gene TRBJ1-2; D might be TRBD1 (5 bases). Germline V gives CDR1 DFQATT, CDR2 SNEGSKA (reference sequence). Trimming removed 7 bases from V and 1 base from J, with 13 bases in between. The length of the CDR3 is 13 residues. CDR3 nucleotide sequence: TGCAGTGTTTGGGGACGGAATAACTATGGCTACACCTTC. Translating gives CSVWGRNNYGYTF.

This clonotype showed up just a few times. The chain recombines TRBV5-1 with TRBJ2-1; D is perhaps TRBD1 (6 bases). The length of the CDR3 is 14 residues. Germline CDR1 is SGHRS and CDR2 is YFSETQ. V lost 0 bases, J lost 7 bases, and 11 bases lay in between. The DNA for the CDR3 is TGCGCCAGCAGCTTGGCCGGGACACCGAATGAGCAGTTCTTC. Translating gives CASSLAGTPNEQFF. Complete variable domain (other parts from reference TRBV5-1 and TRBJ2-1): KAGVTQTPRYLIKTRGQQVTLSCSPISGHRSVSWYQQTPGQGLQFLFEYFSETQRNKGNFPGRFSGRQFSNSRSEMNVSTLELGDSALYLCASSLAGTPNEQFFGPGTRLTVL.

The table lists this clonotype with a few counts. V is TRBV7-3 and J is TRBJ2-2; D not resolved. Looked up from germline, CDR1 is SGHTA and CDR2 is FQGTGA. The CDR3 length is 15 residues. Trimming pared 2 bases from V and 8 bases from J, leaving 15 bases between. CDR3 in amino acids: CASSLGSSSPGELFF. The CDR3 DNA reads TGTGCCAGCAGCTTAGGGTCTTCGAGTCCGGGGGAGCTGTTTTTT.

This clonotype was counted a single time. The chain joins TRBV7-9 to TRBJ2-2; D may be TRBD1 (6 bases). The CDR3 extends over 17 amino acids. V dropped 3 bases and J dropped 0 bases, with 14 bases sitting between them. The germline gives CDR1 SEHNR, CDR2 FQNEAQ (reference sequence). The CDR3 DNA reads as TGTGCCAGCAGCTTCCGCTCGGGGACAACGAACACCGGGGAGCTGTTTTTT. Translation gives CASSFRSGTTNTGELFF.

CDR3 DNA sequence: TGTGCCATCAGTGAAGGTCAGAAAGATGAAGCTTTCTTT. Translation: CAISEGQKDEAFF. V gene TRBV10-3 combines with J gene TRBJ1-1; D unresolved. Germline values: CDR1 ENHRY, CDR2 SYGVKD. CDR3 size: 13 residues. V was shortened by 3 bases and J by 7 bases, with 12 bases between the two germline ends.

The chain has TRBV20-1 and TRBJ2-6; maybe TRBD1 (6 bases). The CDR3 contains 14 residues. Germline V CDR1 and CDR2: DFQATT, SNEGSKA (reference sequence). V was trimmed by 6 bases and J by 0 bases, leaving 9 bases between them. CDR3 sequence (DNA): TGCAGTGCCCCAGGGGTCTCTGGGGCCAACGTCCTGACTTTC. This encodes CSAPGVSGANVLTF.

This clonotype was detected many times. The rearrangement uses TRBV29-1 and TRBJ2-1; D call uncertain. The CDR3 runs 12 residues. V shed 6 bases and J shed 6 bases, with 12 bases lying between them. CDR1 SQVTM and CDR2 ANQGSEA come from the germline V gene. The CDR3: CSVVRLSNEQFF. DNA for the CDR3: TGCAGCGTCGTGAGGTTGAGCAATGAGCAGTTCTTC.

The genes are TRBV18 and TRBJ2-7; 7 bases line up with TRBD2. The length of the CDR3 is 14 residues. The germline V gene has CDR1 KGHSH and CDR2 LQKENI. V shed 3 bases, J shed 2 bases, and the junction held 4 bases outside the gene matches. CDR3 sequence (DNA): TGTGCCAGCTCACCTAACCGGGAGGCCTACGAGCAGTACTTC. It is translated as CASSPNREAYEQYF.

The chain couples TRBV6-1 to TRBJ2-7; 9 bases are shared with TRBD1. The CDR3 contains 15 residues. From germline, CDR1 is MNHNS and CDR2 SASEGT. The trim removed 6 bases at V and 3 bases at J, leaving 9 bases unmatched. CDR3 sequence reads: CASSWGQGRNYEQYF. DNA of the CDR3: TGTGCCAGCAGCTGGGGACAGGGTAGGAACTACGAGCAGTACTTC.

This clonotype was detected a few times. CDR3 loop: CASSLVVTSGEHEQFF. DNA of the CDR3: TGCGCCAGCAGCTTGGTGGTTACTAGCGGTGAACATGAGCAGTTCTTC. This chain joins TRBV5-1 and TRBJ2-1; 8 bases match TRBD2. V lost 0 bases and J lost 8; bases outside the gene matches: 10. The germline gives CDR1 SGHRS, CDR2 YFSETQ. This CDR3 is built from 16 residues.